This entry features one TCR beta chain sequence. At one end, the junction sequence differs from germline, possibly due to a read error. Original methodology: Using reference gene primer amplification, nucleated cell counts were estimated. TCRdb's table, derived via immunoSEQ multiplex PCR, lists solely in-frame clones and lacks some. Clone size and V and J calls were adopted from that table, with D and trimming inferred from the DNA. Here the sample spans 80,000 to 130,000 clones, roughly 90% being singletons. This specimen belongs to a study of blood T cell repertoires in COVID-19. Turning to the study itself: The United States, Italy and Spain were the sources of the acute and convalescent COVID-19 samples. PBMCs, B-cell-depleted T cells, or T cells provided the cDNA or gDNA that made up the material.

This TCR derives from a woman aged 60-75 years with acute or convalescent COVID-19. Sequencing was carried out using peripheral blood.

The CDR3 DNA follows: TGTGCCAGCAGCTTAAGGACTGGACGACCGGTCTTT. This translates into CASSLRTGRPVF. This chain connects TRBV5-4 to TRBJ1-6; D uncertain. In germline, CDR1 is SGHNT, CDR2 YYREEE (reference sequence). This CDR3 has 12 residues.